This is a list of T cell receptor beta chains from one sample in a study of identical twins. TCRdb passed the 5' RACE reads through MiXCR, listing each CDR3 protein once. Seen here are about 660,000 distinct CDR3 sequences, 8.6% observed once, and the top ten hold approximately 0.89%. These data also formed part of another study, on yellow fever vaccine responses in identical twins.

Sequenced sample: PBMCs. The receptors here all came from a woman younger than 35 in good health. CDR3s include the opening cysteine and the closing phenylalanine or tryptophan. D genes are given only for firm matches. Clone size appears in some rows only: once, few, many, or a class for an expanded clone.

clone size	V gene	J gene	D gene	CDR3 DNA	CDR3 protein
few	TRBV28	TRBJ2-3	TRBD1	TGTGCCAGCAGAAGACAGGGGGTCCGAGGCACAGATACGCAGTATTTT	CASRRQGVRGTDTQYF
.	TRBV28	TRBJ2-7	.	TGTGCCAGCAGCCGTGTTCTAGCTAATTCCTACGAGCAGTACTTC	CASSRVLANSYEQYF
few	TRBV3-1	TRBJ1-2	.	TGTGCCAGCAGAAACAGAGCCGAGGGCGCAGGGAGAAGGAACTATGGCTACACCTTC	CASRNRAEGAGRRNYGYTF
few	TRBV20-1	TRBJ1-1	.	TGCAGTGCTATTCCTCTTGAGAACACTGAAGCTTTCTTT	CSAIPLENTEAFF
few	TRBV6-5	TRBJ2-7	.	TGTGCCAGCAGTTACTCGAGTCTCGCTGGCGAGCAGTACTTC	CASSYSSLAGEQYF
.	TRBV20-1	TRBJ2-7	TRBD1	TGCAGTGCTAGAGCCGAGGACAGGTCGAAGTACTTC	CSARAEDRSKYF
many	TRBV15	TRBJ2-3	.	TGTGCCACCAGCAGAGATATGGCGGATACGCAGTATTTT	CATSRDMADTQYF
few	TRBV6-1	TRBJ2-7	TRBD2	TGTGCCAGCAGTAAACTAGCGGGAGGGCCCCACGAGCAGTACTTC	CASSKLAGGPHEQYF
.	TRBV2	TRBJ2-1	TRBD1	TGTGCCAGCAGTGTATCCCGGGACAGGGGCTCCTACAATGAGCAGTTCTTC	CASSVSRDRGSYNEQFF
few	TRBV21-1	TRBJ2-7	.	TGTGCCAGCAGCAGAGGGGTGGGACAGGGATGCTACGAGCAGTACTTC	CASSRGVGQGCYEQYF
few	TRBV20-1	TRBJ1-6	.	TGCAGTGCTTCTCGGGACAATAATTCACCCCTCCACTTT	CSASRDNNSPLHF
.	TRBV20-1	TRBJ2-7	.	TGCAGTGCTAGAGATCTAAATACCAACACCGGGGCATACGAGCAGTACTTC	CSARDLNTNTGAYEQYF
few	TRBV20-1	TRBJ2-2	.	TGCAGTGCCCATGTTCGTTGGCAGGGCGGAACCGGGGAGCTGTTTTTT	CSAHVRWQGGTGELFF
.	TRBV6-1	TRBJ1-3	.	TGTGCCAGCAGCCAGGGGAAGATTGGAAACACCATATATTTT	CASSQGKIGNTIYF
.	TRBV12-3/TRBV12-4	TRBJ2-3	.	TGTGCCAGCAGGAACAGCGGCAGCACAGATACGCAGTATTTT	CASRNSGSTDTQYF
many	TRBV6-5	TRBJ1-1	TRBD1	TGTGCCAGCAGTTACGGGACAGGGACCACTGAAGCTTTCTTT	CASSYGTGTTEAFF
.	TRBV3-1	TRBJ2-2	.	TGTGCCAGCAGCCACCAAGACTCGGGACCCTGGTGGGGCGCCGGGGAGCTGTTTTTT	CASSHQDSGPWWGAGELFF
few	TRBV29-1	TRBJ2-1	.	TGCAGCGTTGAATCCAGGGAAGATTACAATGAGCAGTTCTTC	CSVESREDYNEQFF
.	TRBV12-3/TRBV12-4	TRBJ2-7	.	TGTGCCAGCAGTCCCCATGGGACCTTAACAGGGTCCTACGAGCAGTACTTC	CASSPHGTLTGSYEQYF
few	TRBV2	TRBJ2-7	.	TGTGCCAGCAGGGCGATCATTAGTGGTTACGAGCAGTACTTC	CASRAIISGYEQYF